This section outlines one T cell receptor beta chain sequence together with its context. No antigen is known for it. The data were obtained in a study of T cell responses to AZD1222 COVID-19 vaccine. Study-level information: Both about-4-week and about-12-week second-dose recipients were combined.

General study results and limits: Spike was spanned by vaccine-associated CD4 TCRs, with dominance at 160-218 and 743-854. Baseline seropositivity occurred in only six AZD1222 recipients.

TCRdb's copy holds only in-frame clones and misses some; the assay was immunoSEQ multiplex PCR. The sample contains 110,000 to 150,000 clones, approximately 85% of which appear only once. This TCR came from an adult in good health. The sample here was peripheral blood, taken on day 0 of AZD1222 vaccination.

For the CDR3, the DNA is TGTGCCAGCGGGGGAAGGGGGCCTTACGGTGGCTACACCTTC. Residues: CASGGRGPYGGYTF. V and J are TRBV2 and TRBJ1-2; 7 bases map to TRBD1. After removal of 8 bases from V and 7 bases from J, the junction contained 13 bases not matched to a gene. Germline CDR1 SNHLY, CDR2 FYNNEI. The CDR3 has 14 amino acids.